This T cell receptor (beta chain) stems from a study of naive and memory T cell subsets. Study observations and caveats: Over 85% of naive TCR sequences appeared only once, unlike memory subsets. Possibly reflecting memory cells re-expressing CD45RA, a few larger clonotypes occurred in naive repertoires, especially CD8. TCR abundance followed a power law differing between naive and memory subsets.

With respect to this clonotype: Its target is not known.

Deletions cut 1 base from V and 9 bases from J, with 10 bases between. CDR1 is LGHNA and CDR2 is YNFKEQ in the germline V gene. This CDR3 has 14 residues. Both TRBC1 and TRBC2 were covered by a beta constant-region primer of two equimolar oligonucleotides. Ligated cDNA was amplified by four rounds of PCR with nested alpha and beta constant-region primers and SP2. An oligonucleotide with the SP2 primer and a 12-nucleotide UMI was ligated to the cDNA 3' end. TCRdb redid the calling of the UMI-ligation and nested PCR reads with MiXCR, one entry per CDR3 protein. The repertoire holds 98,000 or so distinct CDR3 sequences, with about 11% as singletons. CD4 T cells were positively selected, then CD8 T cells from the CD4-negative fraction.

The sequencing input was naive CD4+ T cells from blood. The V gene is TRBV4-2, the J gene TRBJ1-6, with no clear D. This clonotype originated in a human donor in good health. CDR3 nucleotide sequence: TGTGCCAGCAGCCAAGGATCGGACCCTTCACCCCTCCACTTT. It codes for CASSQGSDPSPLHF.